Shown below are 9 T cell receptor beta chains from a single sample sequenced in a study of cytomegalovirus exposure and HLA in healthy donors. Vbeta (60) and Jbeta (13) primers were used in the PCR. Clones were sequenced by immunoSEQ multiplex PCR, and TCRdb holds only the in-frame ones, with some missing. The sample yields under 200,000 clones, around 80% seen once. Sequencing was carried out using PBMCs. The receptors were gathered from a woman aged 18-29 years in good health and CMV-seropositive.

The chain is built from TRBV7-9 and TRBJ2-3; tentatively, D is TRBD1 (6 bases). The CDR3 consists of 15 residues. V lost 5 bases and J 2 bases, leaving 14 bases between the germline ends. CDR1 is SEHNR and CDR2 is FQNEAQ in the germline V gene (reference sequence). CDR3 protein: CASSTRQEHTDTQYF. The CDR3 region has the DNA TGTGCCAGCAGCACCCGACAGGAACACACAGATACGCAGTATTTT.

The chain links TRBV18 to TRBJ1-1; D remains unclear. The CDR3 consists of 13 residues. The germline V gene has CDR1 KGHSH and CDR2 LQKENI. V was pared by 3 bases and J by 3 bases, with 8 bases between. The CDR3 sequence is CASSPNRDTEAFF. In DNA, the CDR3 is TGTGCCAGCTCACCGAATCGAGACACTGAAGCTTTCTTT.

The chain couples TRBV9 to TRBJ1-2; D may be TRBD1 (5 bases). Germline V gene data show CDR1 as SGDLS and CDR2 as YYNGEE. Trimming took 0 bases from V and 2 from J, leaving 5 bases between them. The length of the CDR3 is 13 residues. The CDR3 region has the DNA TGTGCCAGCAGCGTAGAGGGGAACTATGGCTACACCTTC. This sequence encodes CASSVEGNYGYTF.

The V and J genes are TRBV30 and TRBJ2-2; a possible D gene is TRBD2 (6 bases). This CDR3 is built from 14 residues. Germline V lookup: CDR1 GTSNPN, CDR2 SVGIG (reference sequence). V was trimmed by 3 bases and J by 1 base, leaving 9 bases between them. In DNA form, the CDR3 reads TGTGCCTGGAGGAGCGGGCAGAACACCGGGGAGCTGTTTTTT. Amino acids: CAWRSGQNTGELFF. Based on the CDR3 plus reference TRBV30 and TRBJ2-2, the full variable domain is SQTIHQWPATLVQPVGSPLSLECTVEGTSNPNLYWYRQAAGRGLQLLFYSVGIGQISSEVPQNLSASRPQDRQFILSSKKLLLSDSGFYLCAWRSGQNTGELFFGEGSRLTVL.

The V gene is TRBV19, the J gene TRBJ1-2; 9 bases are shared with TRBD1. This CDR3 has 13 amino acids. V lost 8 bases to trimming and J lost 5 bases; unmatched junction nucleotides: 6. Per germline, CDR1 LNHDA and CDR2 SQIVND (reference sequence). The CDR3 here is CASGGTGIYGYTF. Here the CDR3 DNA reads TGTGCCAGTGGGGGGACAGGGATATATGGCTACACCTTC.

The chain links TRBV6-4 to TRBJ2-3; 9 bases are shared with TRBD2. Germline values: CDR1 MRHNA, CDR2 SNTAGT. This CDR3 spans 15 amino acids. Unmatched junction bases numbered 1, after V lost 3 bases and J lost 0 bases. CDR3 loop: CASSELAGSTDTQYF. Here the CDR3 DNA reads TGTGCCAGCAGTGAGCTAGCGGGGAGCACAGATACGCAGTATTTT.

The rearrangement joins TRBV21-1 to TRBJ1-5. TRBV21-1 is labeled a pseudogene. The CDR3 loop spans 10 amino acids. The CDR3 DNA sequence: TGTGCCAGTCGCCCCGGGCCCCAGCATTTT. Residues: CASRPGPQHF.

The chain links TRBV6-1 to TRBJ1-5; 8 positions agree with TRBD1. Per germline, CDR1 MNHNS and CDR2 SASEGT. Trimming took 10 bases from V and 2 from J; bases not matched to a gene: 10. The CDR3 is made up of 15 amino acids. The CDR3 here is CAILGQGGGNQPQHF. Written as DNA, the CDR3 is TGTGCCATCCTCGGACAGGGAGGCGGCAATCAGCCCCAGCATTTT.

The V and J genes are TRBV11-2 and TRBJ2-1; possible D gene TRBD1, 5 bases. V lost 1 base and J 9 bases, leaving 13 bases between the germline ends. The germline V gene has CDR1 SGHAT and CDR2 FQNNGV. This CDR3 has 14 amino acids. The CDR3 DNA is TGTGCCAGCAGCTTAGTCGAAAATGGGGCTGAGCAGTTCTTC. Its protein is CASSLVENGAEQFF.